The entry that follows covers one T cell receptor beta chain sequence. Within the sample, other DNA sequences also encode this same CDR3. The table came from immunoSEQ multiplex PCR; TCRdb's copy has only in-frame clones and leaves some out. Among around 90,000 clones listed, 87% were seen once. This sample was included in a study of blood T cell repertoires in COVID-19. This CDR3 is built from 12 residues. The V and J ends lost 4 bases and 3 bases respectively, with 7 bases between them. The V gene's germline CDR1 is ENHRY and CDR2 SYGVKD. The J gene is TRBJ2-7, the V gene TRBV10-3; D possibly corresponds to TRBD1 (6 bases). The TCR was taken from a male donor with acute or convalescent COVID-19. The specimen sequenced was peripheral blood. The CDR3 protein is CAISGTDYEQYF. The DNA for the CDR3 is TGTGCCATCAGTGGGACAGACTACGAGCAGTACTTC.